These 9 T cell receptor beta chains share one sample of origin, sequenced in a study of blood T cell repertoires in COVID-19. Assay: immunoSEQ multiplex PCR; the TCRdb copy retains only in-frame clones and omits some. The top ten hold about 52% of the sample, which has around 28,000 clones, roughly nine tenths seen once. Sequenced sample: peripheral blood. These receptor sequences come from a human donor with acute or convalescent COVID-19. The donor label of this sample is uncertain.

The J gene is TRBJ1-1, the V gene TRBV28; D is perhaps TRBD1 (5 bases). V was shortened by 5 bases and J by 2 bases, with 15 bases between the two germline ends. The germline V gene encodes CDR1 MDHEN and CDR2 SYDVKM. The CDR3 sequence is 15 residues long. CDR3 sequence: CASSRNLGRNTEAFF. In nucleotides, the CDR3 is TGTGCCAGCAGTCGGAATCTGGGGCGCAACACTGAAGCTTTCTTT.

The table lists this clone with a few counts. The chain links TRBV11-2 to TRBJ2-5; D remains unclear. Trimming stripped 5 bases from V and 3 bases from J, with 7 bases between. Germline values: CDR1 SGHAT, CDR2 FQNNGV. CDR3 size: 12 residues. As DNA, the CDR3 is TGTGCCAGCAGCGTAGGAGAAGAGACCCAGTACTTC. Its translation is CASSVGEETQYF.

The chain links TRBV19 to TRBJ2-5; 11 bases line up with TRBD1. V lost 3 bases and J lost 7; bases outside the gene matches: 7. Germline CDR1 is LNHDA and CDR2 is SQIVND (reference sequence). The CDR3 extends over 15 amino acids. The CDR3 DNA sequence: TGTGCCAGTAGTATGTTCTCCGGGACAGGGGGGACCCAGTACTTC. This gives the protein CASSMFSGTGGTQYF. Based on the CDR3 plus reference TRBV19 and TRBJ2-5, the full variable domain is DGGITQSPKYLFRKEGQNVTLSCEQNLNHDAMYWYRQDPGQGLRLIYYSQIVNDFQKGDIAEGYSVSREKKESFPLTVTSAQKNPTAFYLCASSMFSGTGGTQYFGPGTRLLVL.

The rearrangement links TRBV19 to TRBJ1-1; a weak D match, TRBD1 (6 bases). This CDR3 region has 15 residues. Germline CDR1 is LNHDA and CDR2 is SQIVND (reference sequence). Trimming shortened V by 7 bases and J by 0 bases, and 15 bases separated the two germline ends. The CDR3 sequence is CASTGITGLNTEAFF. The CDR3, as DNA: TGTGCCAGTACTGGAATCACAGGGTTGAACACTGAAGCTTTCTTT.

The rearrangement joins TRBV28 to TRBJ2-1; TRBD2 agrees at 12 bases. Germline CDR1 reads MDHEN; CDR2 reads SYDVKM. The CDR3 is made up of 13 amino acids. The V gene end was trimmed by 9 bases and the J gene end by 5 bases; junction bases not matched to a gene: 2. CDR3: CASRTSGDNEQFF. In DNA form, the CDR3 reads TGTGCCAGTCGGACTAGCGGGGACAATGAGCAGTTCTTC.

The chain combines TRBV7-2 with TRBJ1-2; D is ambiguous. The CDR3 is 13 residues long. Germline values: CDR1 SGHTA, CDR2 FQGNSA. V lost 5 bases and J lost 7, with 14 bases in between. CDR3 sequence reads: CASSEQQRVGYTF. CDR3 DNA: TGTGCCAGCAGCGAACAGCAGAGGGTTGGCTACACCTTC.

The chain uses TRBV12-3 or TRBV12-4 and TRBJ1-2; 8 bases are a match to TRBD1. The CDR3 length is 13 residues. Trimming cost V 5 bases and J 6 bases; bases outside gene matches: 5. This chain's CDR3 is CASSPGTGDGYTF. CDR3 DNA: TGTGCCAGCAGTCCCGGGACAGGTGATGGCTACACCTTC.

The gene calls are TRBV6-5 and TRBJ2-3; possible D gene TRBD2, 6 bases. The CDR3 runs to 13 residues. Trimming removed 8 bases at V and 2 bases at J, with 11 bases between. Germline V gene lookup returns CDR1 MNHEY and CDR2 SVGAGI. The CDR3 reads CASRRDFTDTQYF. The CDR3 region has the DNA TGTGCCAGCCGGAGGGATTTCACAGATACGCAGTATTTT.

CDR3 sequence (DNA): TGTGCCAGCAGCTTGGCGGGGGGCGCGGGCTATGGCTACACCTTC. Translating it yields CASSLAGGAGYGYTF. The V call is TRBV5-5, the J call TRBJ1-2; D is perhaps TRBD1 (6 bases). The ends were cut back, 0 bases at V and 4 bases at J, with 13 bases in the middle. This CDR3 region has 15 residues. Germline CDR1 and CDR2: SGHKS and YYEKEE (reference sequence).